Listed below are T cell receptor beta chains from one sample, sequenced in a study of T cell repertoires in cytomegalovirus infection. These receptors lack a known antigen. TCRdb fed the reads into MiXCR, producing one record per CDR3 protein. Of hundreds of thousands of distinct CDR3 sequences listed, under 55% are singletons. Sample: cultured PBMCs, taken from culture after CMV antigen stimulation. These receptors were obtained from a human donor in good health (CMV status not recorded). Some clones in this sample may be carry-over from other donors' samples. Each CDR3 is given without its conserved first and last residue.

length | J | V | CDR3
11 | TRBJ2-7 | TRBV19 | ASGPGQVYEQY
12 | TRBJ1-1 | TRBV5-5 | ASSTGVDTSEAF
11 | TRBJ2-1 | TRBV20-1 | STLAPGFNEQF
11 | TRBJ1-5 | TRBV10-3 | AISELGDQPQH
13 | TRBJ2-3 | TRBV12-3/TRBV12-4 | ASSPRQGGTDTQY
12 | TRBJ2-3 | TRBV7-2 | ASSLNSRADTQY
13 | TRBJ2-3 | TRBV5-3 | ASSPSSGGTDTQY
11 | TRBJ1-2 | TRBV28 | ASSSKPAYGYT
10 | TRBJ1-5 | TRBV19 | ASRQGYQPQH
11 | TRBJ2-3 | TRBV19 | ASSSGGLDTQY
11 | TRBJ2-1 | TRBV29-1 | SARPAGANEQF
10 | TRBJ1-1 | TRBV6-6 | ASSYPDGEAF
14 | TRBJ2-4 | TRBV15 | ATSRATQGAKNIQY
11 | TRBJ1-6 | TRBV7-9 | ASSTQGGSPLH
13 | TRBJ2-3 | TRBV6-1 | ASSEAAGERGTQY
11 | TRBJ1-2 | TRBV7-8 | ASSSGANYGYT
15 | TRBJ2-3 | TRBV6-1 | ASRPGFGGSIPDTQY
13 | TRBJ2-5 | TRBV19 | ASSTGGEGLGTQY
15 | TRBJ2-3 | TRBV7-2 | ASSFRGGPPVTDTQY
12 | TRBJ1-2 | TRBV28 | ASSSPAGEDGYT
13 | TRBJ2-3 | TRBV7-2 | ASSPTGLGADTQY
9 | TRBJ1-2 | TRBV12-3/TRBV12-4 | ASSLGLGYT
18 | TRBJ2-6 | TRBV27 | ASSLYTRKGLSSGANVLT
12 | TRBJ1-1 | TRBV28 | ASSPGDLNTEAF
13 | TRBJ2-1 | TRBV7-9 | ASSPLALRRNEQF
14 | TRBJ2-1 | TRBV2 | ASSVVRGGSRNEQF
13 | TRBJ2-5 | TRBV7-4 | ASSLGGLAPETQY
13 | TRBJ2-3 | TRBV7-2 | ASSSPGHNTDTQY
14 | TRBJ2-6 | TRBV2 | ASRRDKVEGANVLT
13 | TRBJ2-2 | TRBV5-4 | ASRDLAGGNGELF
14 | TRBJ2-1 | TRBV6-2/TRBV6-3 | ASSPQAGGRYNEQF
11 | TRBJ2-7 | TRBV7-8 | ASSKRGAGEQY
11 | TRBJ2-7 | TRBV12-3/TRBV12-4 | ASSPRTGREQY
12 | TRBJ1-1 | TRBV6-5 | ASSYGAGGSEAF
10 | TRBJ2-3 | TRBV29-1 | SVLSGTDTQY
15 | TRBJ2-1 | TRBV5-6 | ASSLARLAGYYNEQF
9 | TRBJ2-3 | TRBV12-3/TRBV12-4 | AAGRVNTQY
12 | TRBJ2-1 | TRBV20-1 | SARDPSGSNEQF